The clone carrying this TCR beta chain was detected only a few times. Original handling: Quantification of nucleated cells was approximated via reference gene primer amplification. Profiled with immunoSEQ multiplex PCR; TCRdb holds only in-frame clones, not every one. The V and J calls and the clone size are those of that table, but D and trimming were determined from the DNA. The sample carries under 200,000 clones, over 70% recorded once. This record comes from a study of blood T cell repertoires in COVID-19. The wider study: Acute-phase and convalescent COVID-19 samples originated in the United States, Italy and Spain. Sources were T cells, B-cell-depleted T cells, or PBMCs; the material itself was cDNA or gDNA.

In germline, CDR1 is MDHEN, CDR2 SYDVKM. Trimming stripped 7 bases from V and 5 bases from J, with 17 bases between. The CDR3 extends over 14 amino acids. The specimen was peripheral blood. The chain joins TRBV28 to TRBJ2-5; D perhaps matches TRBD1 (6 bases). The origin of this receptor is a woman in her sixties or seventies who had recovered from COVID-19. CDR3 protein: CASTWLRGWETQYF. CDR3 DNA: TGTGCCAGCACCTGGCTAAGGGGGTGGGAGACCCAGTACTTC.